The source of this TCR beta chain is a study of STAT5B mutations in CD4+ large granular lymphocyte leukemia. Overall study results and limits: 8/27 top patient clones versus 2/35 control clones were TRBV06-family. Patient CD4-sorted repertoires stayed more clonal than healthy ones after leukemic-clone removal.

Study processing details: The detection floor for productive clonotype frequency was 2.59 x 10-5. Clones were read by immunoSEQ multiplex PCR, and TCRdb kept only the in-frame ones, dropping some. The DNA was the basis for D and trimming; V, J and clone size are from that table. The sample lists around 31,000 clones; approximately 70% were seen once. Control samples were healthy donors' buffy coats. The CDR3 is 16 residues long. The J segment lost 0 bases and the V segment lost 1 base, leaving 2 bases of the junction unmatched. The germline V gene encodes CDR1 SGHTA and CDR2 FQGNSA. For this clone: Its antigen is undetermined.

The gene calls are TRBV7-2 and TRBJ1-2; 10 bases are shared with TRBD1. Sequenced input: CD4+ T cells from blood buffy coats. This TCR came from a human donor in good health. The CDR3 reads CASSLGGTGANYGYTF. In DNA, the CDR3 is TGTGCCAGCAGCTTAGGGGGGACAGGGGCTAACTATGGCTACACCTTC.